The 32 T cell receptor beta chains in this list originate from one sample, sequenced in a study of blood T cell repertoires in COVID-19. The table came from immunoSEQ multiplex PCR; TCRdb's copy has only in-frame clones and leaves some out. This sample has roughly 100,000 clones, with 81% found just once. The sample comprised peripheral blood. Source of these receptors: a man between 60 and 75 years old with acute or convalescent COVID-19.

V usage is TRBV29-1 and J usage is TRBJ2-3; the D gene is possibly TRBD1 (6 bases). CDR3 length equals 12 residues. Looked up from germline, CDR1 is SQVTM and CDR2 is ANQGSEA. V was cut by 3 bases and J by 3 bases, with 7 bases left in between. CDR3 in amino acids: CSVERGTDTQYF. In DNA, the CDR3 is TGCAGCGTTGAGAGGGGGACAGATACGCAGTATTTT.

The genes are TRBV5-5 and TRBJ1-3; perhaps TRBD1 as D (5 bases). Per the germline V gene, CDR1 is SGHKS and CDR2 is YYEKEE (reference sequence). The CDR3 totals 18 residues. V was cut by 2 bases and J by 0 bases, with 18 bases left in between. CDR3 nucleotide sequence: TGTGCCAGCAGCTTTGGAGGGGCGAAGTGGAGCTCTGGAAACACCATATATTTT. It specifies CASSFGGAKWSSGNTIYF.

V and J are TRBV5-4 and TRBJ2-7, with D tentatively TRBD2 (5 bases). V was pared by 2 bases and J by 2 bases, with 11 bases between. Germline V gene data show CDR1 as SGHNT and CDR2 as YYREEE (reference sequence). This CDR3 is built from 14 residues. The chain's CDR3 is CASSLVGSPYEQYF. CDR3 bases: TGTGCCAGCAGCTTAGTGGGGAGTCCCTACGAGCAGTACTTC. The variable domain in full, completed from reference TRBV5-4 and TRBJ2-7, reads ETGVTQSPTHLIKTRGQQVTLRCSSQSGHNTVSWYQQALGQGPQFIFQYYREEENGRGNFPPRFSGLQFPNYSSELNVNALELDDSALYLCASSLVGSPYEQYFGPGTRLTVT.

J is TRBJ2-5 and V is TRBV7-2; 12 bases line up with TRBD2. Trimming removed 2 bases from V and 1 base from J; junction bases left unmatched: 11. Germline assignment: CDR1 SGHTA and CDR2 FQGNSA. CDR3 length: 19 residues. The CDR3 region is CASSLYRTSGAESQETQYF. In nucleotides, the CDR3 is TGTGCCAGCAGCTTATATCGGACTAGCGGGGCGGAGAGCCAAGAGACCCAGTACTTC.

This chain uses TRBV7-2 with TRBJ1-5, with no clear D. Germline V lookup: CDR1 SGHTA, CDR2 FQGNSA. V lost 0 bases and J lost 0, with 6 bases in between. This CDR3 contains 15 residues. This CDR3 is CASSLAQDSNQPQHF. In DNA, the CDR3 is TGTGCCAGCAGCTTAGCTCAGGATAGCAATCAGCCCCAGCATTTT.

The V call is TRBV27, the J call TRBJ2-3, with D perhaps matching TRBD1 (6 bases). V was cut by 7 bases and J by 3 bases, with 8 bases left in between. From germline, CDR1 is MNHEY and CDR2 SMNVEV (reference sequence). CDR3 size: 12 residues. The CDR3 DNA follows: TGTGCCAGCAACAGGGAGACAGATACGCAGTATTTT. Protein product: CASNRETDTQYF.

This clone has a single count. CDR3 protein: CASSDSSLSNQPQHF. The CDR3 DNA sequence: TGTGCCAGCAGCGACTCGAGCCTTAGCAATCAGCCCCAGCATTTT. The chain joins TRBV9 to TRBJ1-5; no definite D call. CDR1 is SGDLS and CDR2 is YYNGEE in the germline V gene. The CDR3 runs 15 residues. V lost 3 bases, J lost 0 bases, and 10 bases lay in between.

This chain connects TRBV19 to TRBJ1-3; tentative D call: TRBD1 (5 bases). Trimming removed 5 bases from V and 0 bases from J, with 14 bases in between. The V gene's germline CDR1 is LNHDA and CDR2 SQIVND (reference sequence). The CDR3 runs 16 residues. In nucleotides, the CDR3 is TGTGCCAGTAGTTTGTCACAGGTTTCCTCTGGAAACACCATATATTTT. Translation: CASSLSQVSSGNTIYF.

This sequence joins TRBV7-2 and TRBJ2-3; 12 bases match TRBD2. Unmatched junction bases numbered 8, after V lost 7 bases and J lost 6 bases. Per the germline V gene, CDR1 is SGHTA and CDR2 is FQGNSA. The CDR3 is made up of 15 amino acids. The CDR3 region is CASKRTSGIPDTQYF. CDR3 sequence (DNA): TGTGCCAGCAAACGGACTAGCGGGATACCGGATACGCAGTATTTT.

The chain carries TRBV29-1 and TRBJ2-3; TRBD2 matches at 8 bases. This CDR3 has 14 residues. V lost 1 base and J lost 5; bases outside the gene matches: 5. The germline V gene encodes CDR1 SQVTM and CDR2 ANQGSEA. The DNA of the CDR3 is TGCAGCGTTGAAGGGCGGGGGGACGGAGATACGCAGTATTTT. It is translated as CSVEGRGDGDTQYF.

The chain combines TRBV6-5 with TRBJ1-1; D is undetermined. CDR3 length equals 15 residues. Trimming shortened V by 0 bases and J by 1 base, and 9 bases separated the two germline ends. Looked up from germline, CDR1 is MNHEY and CDR2 is SVGAGI. CDR3 in amino acids: CASSYSGGKNTEAFF. In DNA form, the CDR3 reads TGTGCCAGCAGTTACTCTGGAGGGAAGAACACTGAAGCTTTCTTT.

V and J are TRBV30 and TRBJ2-3; 7 nucleotides agree with TRBD1. Trimming removed 5 bases from V and 6 bases from J; junction bases left unmatched: 11. This CDR3 region has 14 residues. Looked up from germline, CDR1 is GTSNPN and CDR2 is SVGIG (reference sequence). The CDR3 sequence: CAWVRQGRIDTQYF. The DNA of the CDR3 is TGTGCCTGGGTGCGACAGGGAAGAATTGATACGCAGTATTTT.

The chain links TRBV11-3 to TRBJ2-6, with 7 bases fitting TRBD1. The CDR3 contains 20 residues. Germline CDR1 SGHNT, CDR2 YENEEA. With V trimmed by 3 bases and J by 0 bases, 14 bases remained unmatched. CDR3 coding DNA: TGTGCCAGCAGCTTCGACAGGGTCCTACTGTTTCACTCTGGGGCCAACGTCCTGACTTTC. Protein: CASSFDRVLLFHSGANVLTF.

The V gene is TRBV19, the J gene TRBJ1-1; 8 bases align to TRBD1. The germline CDR1 and CDR2 sequences are LNHDA and SQIVND (reference sequence). The V gene end was trimmed by 5 bases and the J gene end by 3 bases; junction bases not matched to a gene: 8. This CDR3 is built from 15 residues. The CDR3 is CASSSGQGAHTEAFF. The CDR3 region has the DNA TGTGCCAGTAGTTCCGGGCAGGGGGCACACACTGAAGCTTTCTTT.

The chain links TRBV6-5 to TRBJ2-1; 8 nucleotides align to TRBD1. This CDR3 has 15 residues. Trimming removed 5 bases from V and 5 bases from J; junction bases left unmatched: 8. CDR1 is MNHEY and CDR2 is SVGAGI in the germline V gene. The CDR3 loop reads CASSPGTGQNNEQFF. CDR3 coding DNA: TGTGCCAGCAGTCCCGGGACAGGACAAAACAATGAGCAGTTCTTC.

V usage is TRBV9 and J usage is TRBJ1-4; tentative D call: TRBD1 (5 bases). V was pared by 0 bases and J by 6 bases, with 9 bases between. The CDR3 runs 14 residues. The germline CDR1 and CDR2 sequences are SGDLS and YYNGEE. The CDR3 DNA reads as TGTGCCAGCAGCGTAGGGAGGGGTGATGAAAAACTGTTTTTT. It yields the protein CASSVGRGDEKLFF. Full variable domain (remainder filled in from reference TRBV9 and TRBJ1-4): DSGVTQTPKHLITATGQRVTLRCSPRSGDLSVYWYQQSLDQGLQFLIQYYNGEERAKGNILERFSAQQFPDLHSELNLSSLELGDSALYFCASSVGRGDEKLFFGSGTQLSVL.

This clone was observed a handful of times. J is TRBJ1-5 and V is TRBV27; maybe TRBD1 (6 bases). V gave up 5 bases and J gave up 1 base, with 12 bases separating them. The CDR3 has 15 residues. CDR1 is MNHEY and CDR2 is SMNVEV in the germline V gene (reference sequence). The CDR3 DNA follows: TGTGCCAGCAGTCCAGGGGTCATGAGCAATCAGCCCCAGCATTTT. Residues: CASSPGVMSNQPQHF.

This clone was detected only a few times. The genes are TRBV27 and TRBJ2-1; 7 positions match TRBD1. Trimming took 6 bases from V and 8 from J; bases not matched to a gene: 16. Germline CDR1 is MNHEY and CDR2 is SMNVEV (reference sequence). CDR3 length equals 16 residues. This chain's CDR3 is CASRLLPGQDRDEQFF. The CDR3 nucleotides read TGTGCCAGCAGACTCCTTCCGGGACAAGACAGGGATGAGCAGTTCTTC.

This clone occurred a few times. V is TRBV2 and J is TRBJ1-6; D uncertain. This CDR3 has 14 amino acids. Germline V CDR1 and CDR2: SNHLY, FYNNEI. Trimming took 8 bases from V and 6 from J, leaving 14 bases between them. CDR3 sequence reads: CASGQAYLNSPLHF. CDR3 DNA: TGTGCCAGCGGGCAGGCCTATCTTAATTCACCCCTCCACTTT. The full variable domain, rest sourced from reference TRBV2 and TRBJ1-6, is EPEVTQTPSHQVTQMGQEVILRCVPISNHLYFYWYRQILGQKVEFLVSFYNNEISEKSEIFDDQFSVERPDGSNFTLKIRSTKLEDSAMYFCASGQAYLNSPLHFGNGTRLTVT.

The J gene is TRBJ2-1, the V gene TRBV6-5; 7 positions agree with TRBD2. The V segment lost 6 bases and the J segment 5 bases; nucleotides outside the gene matches: 4. Germline assignment: CDR1 MNHEY and CDR2 SVGAGI. The length of the CDR3 is 13 residues. The CDR3: CASRLANNNEQFF. Written as DNA, the CDR3 is TGTGCCAGCAGACTAGCGAATAACAATGAGCAGTTCTTC.

The chain couples TRBV4-1 to TRBJ2-5; 7 bases are a match to TRBD2. CDR1 and CDR2 (germline): MGHRA, YSYEKL. The ends lost 4 bases at V and 1 base at J; junction bases unmatched: 9. This CDR3 contains 16 residues. The chain's CDR3 is CASSRSGGSIQETQYF. For the CDR3, the DNA is TGCGCCAGCAGCCGATCAGGCGGGAGCATCCAAGAGACCCAGTACTTC.

The genes are TRBV10-3 and TRBJ2-1; 9 nucleotides match TRBD1. The germline CDR1 and CDR2 sequences are ENHRY and SYGVKD. CDR3 length equals 17 residues. The J segment lost 2 bases and the V segment lost 0 bases, leaving 5 bases of the junction unmatched. CDR3 sequence (DNA): TGTGCCATCAGTGAGTCGCCGGGACAGGGCCCCTACAATGAGCAGTTCTTC. It yields the protein CAISESPGQGPYNEQFF.

This chain connects TRBV10-2 to TRBJ2-2; D is uncertain. The CDR3 runs to 15 residues. Trimming left V 0 bases short and J 1 base short, with 6 bases between. Germline values: CDR1 WSHSY, CDR2 SAAADI. CDR3 sequence (DNA): TGCGCCAGCAGTGAGTCTCCGGTGAACACCGGGGAGCTGTTTTTT. As protein: CASSESPVNTGELFF.

The chain carries TRBV9 and TRBJ2-2; weak D call: TRBD1 (6 bases). The CDR3 consists of 16 residues. The V and J ends lost 3 bases and 4 bases respectively, with 16 bases between them. Per germline, CDR1 SGDLS and CDR2 YYNGEE. The CDR3 DNA is TGTGCCAGCAGCGATCAGGTATTGGGGGCCACCGGGGAGCTGTTTTTT. It is translated as CASSDQVLGATGELFF.

This chain uses TRBV5-1 with TRBJ2-1, with a possible D match to TRBD2 (5 bases). CDR3 length equals 16 residues. V lost 0 bases to trimming and J lost 0 bases, with 10 bases between them. Germline CDR1 SGHRS, CDR2 YFSETQ. CDR3 loop: CASSLAAGSSYNEQFF. Here the CDR3 DNA reads TGCGCCAGCAGCTTGGCGGCGGGTAGCTCCTACAATGAGCAGTTCTTC. Drawing the rest from reference TRBV5-1 and TRBJ2-1, the complete variable domain is KAGVTQTPRYLIKTRGQQVTLSCSPISGHRSVSWYQQTPGQGLQFLFEYFSETQRNKGNFPGRFSGRQFSNSRSEMNVSTLELGDSALYLCASSLAAGSSYNEQFFGPGTRLTVL.

This chain connects TRBV6-5 to TRBJ1-2; perhaps TRBD1 as D (6 bases). V was pared by 6 bases and J by 4 bases, with 15 bases between. In germline, CDR1 is MNHEY, CDR2 SVGAGI. CDR3 length equals 14 residues. CDR3 bases: TGTGCCAGCAGCTCGGACAGCACGAGCTATGGCTACACCTTC. Its translation: CASSSDSTSYGYTF.

The rearrangement uses TRBV7-2 and TRBJ2-3, with 7 bases aligning to TRBD1. With 2 bases clipped from V and 9 bases from J, the junction kept 5 bases outside the gene matches. The CDR3 loop spans 13 amino acids. Germline V lookup: CDR1 SGHTA, CDR2 FQGNSA. The CDR3 spells CASSLNTGETQYF. CDR3 sequence (DNA): TGTGCCAGCAGCTTAAATACAGGGGAGACGCAGTATTTT.

This CDR3 reads CATSRDQLSSGNTIYF. The CDR3 DNA reads TGTGCCACCAGCAGAGATCAGTTAAGCTCTGGAAACACCATATATTTT. The genes are TRBV15 and TRBJ1-3; D call uncertain. V lost 0 bases to trimming and J lost 0 bases, with 9 bases between them. This CDR3 is 16 amino acids long. CDR1 and CDR2 from the germline V gene are LNHNV and YYDKDF (reference sequence). Together with reference TRBV15 and TRBJ1-3, the CDR3 gives the full variable domain: DAMVIQNPRYQVTQFGKPVTLSCSQTLNHNVMYWYQQKSSQAPKLLFHYYDKDFNNEADTPDNFQSRRPNTSFCFLDIRSPGLGDTAMYLCATSRDQLSSGNTIYFGEGSWLTVV.

The V call is TRBV28, the J call TRBJ1-1, with D unclear. CDR1 and CDR2 (germline): MDHEN, SYDVKM. The CDR3 length is 12 residues. V lost 5 bases and J lost 10, with 14 bases in between. In nucleotides, the CDR3 is TGTGCCAGCAGTATTGAGTTAGAGTCAGCTTTCTTT. It codes for CASSIELESAFF.

The rearrangement joins TRBV14 to TRBJ1-5; 8 nucleotides match TRBD1. From germline, CDR1 is SGHDN and CDR2 FVKESK. The CDR3 sequence is 14 residues long. The V segment lost 3 bases and the J segment 6 bases; nucleotides outside the gene matches: 4. CDR3 loop: CASSQTGATQPQHF. CDR3 coding DNA: TGTGCCAGCAGCCAGACAGGGGCGACTCAGCCCCAGCATTTT. Combining the CDR3 with reference TRBV14 and TRBJ1-5 gives the whole variable domain EAGVTQFPSHSVIEKGQTVTLRCDPISGHDNLYWYRRVMGKEIKFLLHFVKESKQDESGMPNNRFLAERTGGTYSTLKVQPAELEDSGVYFCASSQTGATQPQHFGDGTRLSIL.

DNA for the CDR3: TGCAGTGCTAGTCTGACCGGGACAGACCCATACGAGCAGTACTTC. Translating it yields CSASLTGTDPYEQYF. The chain joins TRBV20-1 to TRBJ2-7; 7 nucleotides match TRBD1. With V trimmed by 3 bases and J by 4 bases, 12 bases remained unmatched. CDR3 length: 15 residues. CDR1 and CDR2 (germline): DFQATT, SNEGSKA (reference sequence).

V and J are TRBV10-3 and TRBJ2-1; 9 bases are shared with TRBD2. CDR1 and CDR2 (germline): ENHRY, SYGVKD. V lost 7 bases to trimming and J lost 0 bases; unmatched junction nucleotides: 13. The CDR3 consists of 18 residues. The CDR3 is CAITPGGRGGSSYNEQFF. DNA of the CDR3: TGTGCCATCACCCCTGGTGGGCGGGGGGGTAGCTCCTACAATGAGCAGTTCTTC.